This T cell receptor beta chain was observed in a study of blood T cell repertoires in COVID-19. Study-wide context: Samples of COVID-19 (acute and convalescent) were obtained from the United States, Italy and Spain. T cells, B-cell-depleted T cells, or PBMCs provided the cDNA or gDNA that served as material.

Authors' analysis steps: Amplifying reference gene primers gave estimates of nucleated cell counts. This table comes from immunoSEQ multiplex PCR, and its TCRdb copy is limited to in-frame clones, with some not included. V and J calls plus clone size are reproduced from that table; the DNA served to infer D and trimming. The table records roughly 160,000 clones, roughly 81% of them present only once. The sequence was collected from a man aged 35 to 55 with acute or convalescent COVID-19. Specimen: peripheral blood.

The CDR3 DNA reads TGTGCCAGCAGCTGTAACGGACTAGCGGGGGTTATGGACACCGGGGAGCTGTTTTTT. This gives the protein CASSCNGLAGVMDTGELFF. The gene calls are TRBV9 and TRBJ2-2; TRBD2 matches at 13 bases. There are 19 residues in the CDR3. The V gene's germline CDR1 is SGDLS and CDR2 YYNGEE. V shed 4 bases and J 3 bases; nucleotides not matched to a gene: 12.